This T cell receptor beta chain originates from a study of Ad26.COV2.S vaccination and SARS-CoV-2 variants. Study at large: Within the COV1001 Ad26.COV2.S trial arm, the donor was enrolled. Doses of Ad26.COV2.S were injected into muscle once or twice, 56 days apart.

Concerning this clone: Its antigen is undetermined.

As for treatment: around 19 received Ad26.COV2.S at low or high dose, single or two shots; about 5 received placebo; per-sample allocation not given. Specimens were obtained on day 63 following the first vaccine or placebo injection. Study-level results: Substantial breadth was reportedly displayed by spike-specific CD8+ and CD4+ T cell responses after vaccination.

Clones were sequenced by immunoSEQ multiplex PCR, and TCRdb holds only the in-frame ones, with some missing. The sample contains 240,000 or so clones, approximately 87% of which appear only once. This CDR3 contains 14 residues. Per germline, CDR1 LNHNV and CDR2 YYDKDF (reference sequence). V lost 5 bases and J lost 0, with 9 bases in between. This specimen consisted of peripheral blood, obtained in a trial of Ad26.COV2.S vaccine versus placebo. This sequence joins TRBV15 and TRBJ2-3, with D tentatively TRBD2 (5 bases). The source is a person between 18 and 59 years old who received the Ad26.COV2.S COVID-19 vaccine or a placebo. The CDR3 DNA reads TGTGCCACCAGCTGGGGAGAGAGCACAGATACGCAGTATTTT. It translates to CATSWGESTDTQYF.